These T cell receptor beta chains were read from a single sample in a study of blood T cell repertoires in COVID-19. Clones were read by immunoSEQ multiplex PCR, and TCRdb kept only the in-frame ones, dropping some. This table has 300,000 or so clones, around 87% appearing once. Sequenced sample: peripheral blood. These receptors came from a man in his 70s with acute or convalescent COVID-19. The CDR3 runs from the conserved cysteine through the conserved F or W. A D gene is named only where the DNA matches it firmly. Some rows mark clone size as missing; the rest say once, few, many or name a class of expanded clone.

CDR3 DNA,CDR3 protein,V gene,D gene,J gene,CDR3 length,clone size
TGTGCCAGCAGCTCCGGGATAGCTTATGGAAACACCATATATTTT,CASSSGIAYGNTIYF,TRBV7-2,NA,TRBJ1-3,15,NA
TGTGCCAGCAGCCAGGCAGGGATCACAGATACGCAGTATTTT,CASSQAGITDTQYF,TRBV3-1/TRBV3-2,NA,TRBJ2-3,14,NA
TGTGCCATCAGTGCGACAGGGGGGCGGGCTGAAGCTTTCTTT,CAISATGGRAEAFF,TRBV10-3,TRBD1,TRBJ1-1,14,NA
TGTGCCACCAGCAGGACGGGGAGCTCCTACAATGAGCAGTTCTTC,CATSRTGSSYNEQFF,TRBV15,NA,TRBJ2-1,15,few
TGTGCCAGCAGTTTTTCCTCTCGAGGGCAGGGGTTTCGTCAGCCCCAGCATTTT,CASSFSSRGQGFRQPQHF,TRBV28,NA,TRBJ1-5,18,NA
TGTGCCAGCAGCTTACCCCCGTTTGAGACCCAGTACTTC,CASSLPPFETQYF,TRBV7-8,NA,TRBJ2-5,13,NA
TGTGCCAGCAGCCGCTCCGGACAGGGGGGAACCTACGAGCAGTACTTC,CASSRSGQGGTYEQYF,TRBV3-1/TRBV3-2,TRBD1,TRBJ2-7,16,NA
TGTGCCAGCAGCAAAGCTAGCGGGGGGGAGGTAGATACGCAGTATTTT,CASSKASGGEVDTQYF,TRBV7-2,TRBD2,TRBJ2-3,16,NA
TGTGCCAGCAGTTTATTTGGGGGGACTAATGAAAAACTGTTTTTT,CASSLFGGTNEKLFF,TRBV28,NA,TRBJ1-4,15,NA
TGTGCCAGATACAGGGTGATTGATCAGCCCCAGCATTTT,CARYRVIDQPQHF,TRBV6-4,NA,TRBJ1-5,13,NA
TGTGCCAGCAGACTACTAGCGGGAGCATCAGATACGCAGTATTTT,CASRLLAGASDTQYF,TRBV3-1/TRBV3-2,TRBD2,TRBJ2-3,15,NA
TGTGCCAGCAGCTTAAAGGGGGACAGTTATGGCTACACCTTC,CASSLKGDSYGYTF,TRBV7-8,TRBD1,TRBJ1-2,14,NA
TGCGCCAGCAGCCCGGGACCCTCACTGGAGGGTATTCCCCTCCACTTT,CASSPGPSLEGIPLHF,TRBV5-1,NA,TRBJ1-6,16,NA
TGTGCCAGCTCACCTTCGGAACAGGGGTATGGCTACACCTTC,CASSPSEQGYGYTF,TRBV18,TRBD1,TRBJ1-2,14,NA
TGTGCCAGCACCCCGGCAGGGGGCGACGAGCAGTACTTC,CASTPAGGDEQYF,TRBV7-9,TRBD1,TRBJ2-7,13,NA
TGCGCCAGCAGCCAAGATCGGCTTCGACAGTCTGGAAACACCATATATTTT,CASSQDRLRQSGNTIYF,TRBV4-3,NA,TRBJ1-3,17,NA
TGTGCCAGCAGTTTCCCAGAGAACACTGAAGCTTTCTTT,CASSFPENTEAFF,TRBV27,NA,TRBJ1-1,13,NA
TGTGCCAGCAGCTCAGGAGGGACAGTTCGTGAGACCCAGTACTTC,CASSSGGTVRETQYF,TRBV5-4,NA,TRBJ2-5,15,once
TGTGCCAGCAGTTACGCGGGATTGACCTACGAGCAGTACTTC,CASSYAGLTYEQYF,TRBV6-5,NA,TRBJ2-7,14,NA
TGTGCCAGCAGCCAAGATTATTGGGAGGGGACAGATACGCAGTATTTT,CASSQDYWEGTDTQYF,TRBV4-2,TRBD2,TRBJ2-3,16,NA
TGTGCCAGCAGCTTAGGACAGGGGTTCACAGATACGCAGTATTTT,CASSLGQGFTDTQYF,TRBV7-9,TRBD1,TRBJ2-3,15,few
TGTGCCAGCAGCCCAGCCTTAGCGGGGGGGCGTCATGAGCAGTTCTTC,CASSPALAGGRHEQFF,TRBV9,TRBD2,TRBJ2-1,16,NA